The 28 T cell receptor beta chains below come from one sample, sequenced in a study of OX40 agonist ivuxolimab in advanced cancers. The library was made by the immunoSEQ multiplex PCR assay. The source is immuneACCESS, and TCRdb retained only in-frame sequences with V and J called. Part of the clones is not carried over; for the studies checked, unresolved V genes explain less than half of this, and the remainder is unexplained. This sample holds roughly 97,000 clones; 70% to 90% were observed only once. The ten most abundant clones make up 5.5% of the sample. The specimen was CD4+ or CD8+ T cells sorted from blood, collected in a trial of the OX40 agonist ivuxolimab. The source of these receptors is an adult with an advanced solid tumor such as melanoma, head and neck, liver or kidney cancer.

This clone was seen only a few times. The chain has TRBV5-5 and TRBJ1-1; 9 bases fit TRBD1. The CDR3 consists of 16 residues. V dropped 3 bases and J dropped 6; count of bases not matched to a gene: 12. Germline CDR1 is SGHKS and CDR2 is YYEKEE (reference sequence). The CDR3 is CASSSLGQGSSAEAFF. DNA for the CDR3: TGTGCCAGCAGCTCTCTTGGACAGGGGTCATCGGCTGAAGCTTTCTTT.

The rearrangement links TRBV18 to TRBJ2-7, with D possibly TRBD2 on 7 matching bases. This CDR3 has 15 amino acids. The germline V gene encodes CDR1 KGHSH and CDR2 LQKENI. The V end was cut by 6 bases, the J end by 2 bases, with 17 bases between. DNA for the CDR3: TGTGCCAGCTCCTCAAGGGGGGGGGACACCTACGAGCAGTACTTC. Its translation is CASSSRGGDTYEQYF.

The gene calls are TRBV27 and TRBJ2-7; 11 nucleotides agree with TRBD2. Trimming took 5 bases from V and 2 from J; bases not matched to a gene: 5. The CDR3 has 15 amino acids. CDR1 and CDR2 from the germline V gene are MNHEY and SMNVEV (reference sequence). Here the CDR3 reads CASSLQTSGTYEQYF. Written as DNA, the CDR3 is TGTGCCAGCAGTCTGCAGACTAGCGGGACCTACGAGCAGTACTTC.

The chain couples TRBV30 to TRBJ1-2; 10 bases are a match to TRBD1. V lost 2 bases, J lost 6 bases, and 9 bases stayed unmatched. There are 15 residues in the CDR3. From germline, CDR1 is GTSNPN and CDR2 SVGIG (reference sequence). The CDR3 nucleotides read TGTGCCTGGAGTCCGCTGACAGGGGGCGCGAATGGCTACACCTTC. This gives the protein CAWSPLTGGANGYTF.

This chain links TRBV18 with TRBJ1-1; possible D gene TRBD1, 5 bases. The ends were cut back, 3 bases at V and 4 bases at J, with 9 bases in the middle. The germline CDR1 and CDR2 sequences are KGHSH and LQKENI. The CDR3 runs to 13 residues. The CDR3 protein is CASSPTVSTEAFF. The CDR3, as DNA: TGTGCCAGCTCACCGACAGTGAGCACTGAAGCTTTCTTT.

The J gene is TRBJ1-1, the V gene TRBV19, with D possibly matching TRBD1 (5 bases). V was pared by 3 bases and J by 1 base, with 12 bases between. Germline V gene data show CDR1 as LNHDA and CDR2 as SQIVND (reference sequence). This CDR3 is 15 amino acids long. The CDR3 sequence is CASSIDRLRNTEAFF. CDR3 bases: TGTGCCAGTAGTATTGACAGACTAAGGAACACTGAAGCTTTCTTT.

The chain is built from TRBV11-2 and TRBJ2-7; 9 bases are a match to TRBD2. Germline V gives CDR1 SGHAT, CDR2 FQNNGV. The V segment lost 7 bases and the J segment 6 bases; nucleotides outside the gene matches: 10. The CDR3 is 14 amino acids. CDR3 sequence: CASTLGRTSVEQYF. In DNA form, the CDR3 reads TGTGCCAGCACCCTAGGGAGGACTAGCGTCGAGCAGTACTTC.

This clone was seen just once. The V call is TRBV6-5, the J call TRBJ2-7; D uncertain. Germline CDR1 is MNHEY and CDR2 is SVGAGI. Between the trimmed V and J ends, which lost 0 bases and 0 bases, there was a span of 9 bases. The CDR3 totals 15 residues. The chain's CDR3 is CASSYSSSSSYEQYF. In DNA, the CDR3 is TGTGCCAGCAGTTACTCCTCATCAAGCTCCTACGAGCAGTACTTC.

This rearrangement joins TRBV6-5 to TRBJ1-2; D is unclear. V lost 2 bases and J lost 7, with 17 bases in between. CDR1 MNHEY and CDR2 SVGAGI come from the germline V gene. The CDR3 is 15 residues long. CDR3 sequence: CASSYLDCFSCGYTF. CDR3 DNA sequence: TGTGCCAGCAGTTACCTCGATTGCTTCTCATGTGGCTACACCTTC.

The genes are TRBV6-6 and TRBJ1-1, with D perhaps matching TRBD1 (6 bases). V lost 5 bases and J lost 7, with 20 bases in between. Germline lookup yields CDR1 MNHNY and CDR2 SVGAGI (reference sequence). The CDR3 extends over 15 amino acids. CDR3 DNA sequence: TGTGCCAGCAGTGCGACCCGAACAGGGATGGGTGAAGCTTTCTTT. Amino acids: CASSATRTGMGEAFF.

This chain joins TRBV7-9 and TRBJ2-5; D perhaps matches TRBD2 (5 bases). Germline CDR1 is SEHNR and CDR2 is FQNEAQ (reference sequence). V shed 6 bases and J shed 11 bases, with 22 bases lying between them. The length of the CDR3 is 14 residues. The CDR3 loop is CASSPPGSEREQYF. The CDR3 DNA reads as TGTGCCAGCAGTCCGCCGGGATCCGAGAGAGAGCAGTACTTC.

This rearrangement joins TRBV2 to TRBJ2-6, with D tentatively TRBD1 or TRBD2 (5 bases each). Germline V gene lookup returns CDR1 SNHLY and CDR2 FYNNEI. V lost 8 bases and J lost 0, with 14 bases in between. This CDR3 spans 16 amino acids. The CDR3 spells CASSPGPYSGANVLTF. CDR3 sequence (DNA): TGTGCCAGCTCCCCGGGACCGTACTCTGGGGCCAACGTCCTGACTTTC.

This clone was seen only once. The J gene is TRBJ2-1, the V gene TRBV2; maybe TRBD2 (6 bases). Per germline, CDR1 SNHLY and CDR2 FYNNEI. There are 13 residues in the CDR3. V shed 10 bases and J shed 2 bases, with 12 bases lying between them. CDR3 nucleotide sequence: TGTGCCAACCGACTAGGCCCCTACAATGAGCAGTTCTTC. Encoded protein: CANRLGPYNEQFF.

The rearrangement uses TRBV21-1 and TRBJ2-4; the table gives TRBD1 as D, unverified against the DNA. TRBV21-1 is noted as a pseudogene. CDR3 length: 15 amino acids. This CDR3 is CANLRQGQAKNIQYF. The CDR3 coding sequence is TGTGCCAACCTCCGACAGGGCCAGGCCAAAAACATTCAGTACTTC.

This chain links TRBV5-1 with TRBJ2-3; the D is unclear. The germline gives CDR1 SGHRS, CDR2 YFSETQ. V was trimmed by 4 bases and J by 1 base, leaving 10 bases between them. The length of the CDR3 is 14 residues. CDR3 amino acids: CASSRTVGTDTQYF. CDR3 DNA: TGCGCCAGCAGCAGGACCGTGGGCACAGATACGCAGTATTTT.

V and J are TRBV11-2 and TRBJ2-3; D not resolved. The CDR3 consists of 12 residues. Trimming shortened V by 5 bases and J by 2 bases, and 5 bases separated the two germline ends. CDR1 and CDR2 from the germline V gene are SGHAT and FQNNGV. The CDR3: CASSPNTDTQYF. The CDR3 DNA reads as TGTGCCAGCAGCCCAAACACAGATACGCAGTATTTT.

This clone was recorded once. The genes are TRBV7-9 and TRBJ2-1; no clear D gene. The ends were cut back, 6 bases at V and 7 bases at J, with 7 bases in the middle. The CDR3 extends over 11 amino acids. Germline loops: CDR1 SEHNR, CDR2 FQNEAQ (reference sequence). This chain's CDR3 is CASSVGNEQFF. The CDR3 DNA is TGTGCCAGCAGTGTGGGAAATGAGCAGTTCTTC.

This clone was recorded once. The rearrangement links TRBV30 to TRBJ1-2, with D possibly matching TRBD1 (6 bases). The CDR3 runs to 13 residues. In germline, CDR1 is GTSNPN, CDR2 SVGIG (reference sequence). Trimming removed 4 bases at V and 7 bases at J, with 16 bases between. The CDR3, as DNA: TGTGCCTGGACGAGAGGGGGGATCAGTGGCTACACCTTC. Its translation is CAWTRGGISGYTF.

The V and J genes are TRBV7-2 and TRBJ2-1, with D possibly matching TRBD2 (6 bases). Germline V gives CDR1 SGHTA, CDR2 FQGNSA. V was shortened by 5 bases and J by 2 bases, with 19 bases between the two germline ends. The length of the CDR3 is 17 residues. CDR3 in DNA: TGTGCCAGCAGCCCCCGTCGGGGGAGGACTCCCTACAATGAGCAGTTCTTC. It codes for CASSPRRGRTPYNEQFF. The full variable domain, in which reference TRBV7-2 and TRBJ2-1 provide the parts outside the CDR3, is GAGVSQSPSNKVTEKGKDVELRCDPISGHTALYWYRQSLGQGLEFLIYFQGNSAPDKSGLPSDRFSAERTGGSVSTLTIQRTQQEDSAVYLCASSPRRGRTPYNEQFFGPGTRLTVL.

This clone was found a few times. The chain has TRBV7-8 and TRBJ2-7; D is tentatively TRBD1 or TRBD2 (6 bases each). With 1 base removed from V and 5 bases from J, the gap between germline ends came to 15 bases. The CDR3 is 15 amino acids. In germline, CDR1 is SGHVS, CDR2 FQNEAQ. CDR3 region: CASSLGSGAAHEQYF. The DNA for the CDR3 is TGTGCCAGCAGCTTAGGATCGGGGGCTGCCCACGAGCAGTACTTC.

This sequence joins TRBV7-9 and TRBJ2-3; no firm D call. Trimming removed 3 bases from V and 0 bases from J, with 4 bases in between. Germline lookup yields CDR1 SEHNR and CDR2 FQNEAQ (reference sequence). The CDR3 sequence is 13 residues long. CDR3 sequence: CASSFGSTDTQYF. CDR3 DNA sequence: TGTGCCAGCAGCTTCGGAAGCACAGATACGCAGTATTTT.

This chain uses TRBV19 with TRBJ2-1; TRBD1 matches 9 bases. The length of the CDR3 is 15 residues. The germline CDR1 and CDR2 sequences are LNHDA and SQIVND (reference sequence). Trimming at V came to 1 base and at J to 8 bases, leaving 6 bases not matched to a gene. The CDR3 DNA reads as TGTGCCAGTAGTATAGGGGGACAGGGTCGTCATGAGCAGTTCTTC. Its translation is CASSIGGQGRHEQFF.

The CDR3 DNA reads as TGTGCCTGGAGTATAGGGACAAGAGCTAACTATGGCTACACCTTC. Protein sequence: CAWSIGTRANYGYTF. The V and J genes are TRBV30 and TRBJ1-2; tentative D call: TRBD1 (6 bases). The V end lost 2 bases, the J end lost 0 bases, and 13 bases lay between the germline ends. Germline V gene data show CDR1 as GTSNPN and CDR2 as SVGIG (reference sequence). The CDR3 sequence is 15 residues long.

The chain carries TRBV6-1 and TRBJ1-1, with D possibly matching TRBD1 (5 bases). V shed 7 bases and J shed 6 bases, with 21 bases lying between them. The germline V gene has CDR1 MNHNS and CDR2 SASEGT. This CDR3 is 15 amino acids long. CDR3 in DNA: TGTGCCAGCACTCCATTTCGGCAGGGTTCGGCTGAAGCTTTCTTT. This codes for CASTPFRQGSAEAFF.

J is TRBJ2-1 and V is TRBV21-1; TRBD1 was called by the table and not checked on the DNA. TRBV21-1 is a pseudogene segment. The CDR3 is 15 amino acids. The CDR3 DNA is TGTGCCAGCAGCAAAGCGGGGCAGTCAGGGAATGAGCAGTTCTTC. Translation: CASSKAGQSGNEQFF.

The chain employs TRBV19 and TRBJ2-7; 13 bases match TRBD2. The V segment lost 5 bases and the J segment 6 bases; nucleotides outside the gene matches: 7. Per the germline V gene, CDR1 is LNHDA and CDR2 is SQIVND (reference sequence). This CDR3 has 15 amino acids. DNA for the CDR3: TGTGCCAGTAGTCCAAGGACTAGCGGGAGTCCCGAGCAGTACTTC. Translated, it gives CASSPRTSGSPEQYF.

The chain uses TRBV27 and TRBJ2-7; the D gene is possibly TRBD1 (5 bases). The V end lost 10 bases, the J end lost 4 bases, and 14 bases lay between the germline ends. The CDR3 loop spans 12 amino acids. The V gene's germline CDR1 is MNHEY and CDR2 SMNVEV (reference sequence). The CDR3, as DNA: TGTGCCACCGGTCAGGGTGGGTACGAGCAGTACTTC. It encodes CATGQGGYEQYF.

In its sample, this clone was seen a few times. Distinct nucleotide sequences in the sample also encode this CDR3. The chain couples TRBV7-9 to TRBJ2-1, with 9 positions matching TRBD1. CDR1 is SEHNR, CDR2 FQNEAQ, per germline (reference sequence). The CDR3 is 16 residues long. The junction had 1 base not matched to a gene; V was cut back by 0 bases and J by 1 base. The CDR3 loop reads CASSLAGQGSYNEQFF. The DNA of the CDR3 is TGTGCCAGCAGCTTAGCGGGACAGGGATCCTACAATGAGCAGTTCTTC.